This T cell receptor (beta chain) was identified in a study of cytomegalovirus exposure and HLA in healthy donors. Background on the study: HLA-typed donors contributed approximately 86 million unique TCRs, which were held in an early data release. Points from the study as a whole: According to a later analysis, most TCR beta chains associated with CMV appeared HLA-restricted.

In germline, CDR1 is SNHLY, CDR2 FYNNEI. CDR3 size: 13 residues. The V end lost 8 bases, the J end lost 0 bases, and 11 bases lay between the germline ends. Primers: 60 Vbeta forward and 13 Jbeta reverse. This table comes from immunoSEQ multiplex PCR, and its TCRdb copy is limited to in-frame clones, with some not included. In the table there are about 150,000 clones, over 70% of which are singletons. Note on this clone: Its antigen remains unknown.

Sequences were obtained from PBMCs. The receptor was isolated from a woman aged 40 to 55 in good health and CMV-seronegative. The chain uses TRBV2 and TRBJ2-7, with D unresolved. The CDR3 is CASAERFSYEQYF. The CDR3 nucleotides read TGTGCCAGCGCCGAACGGTTCTCCTACGAGCAGTACTTC.